Following are 20 T cell receptor beta chains from one sample sequenced in a study of T cell changes during pregnancy in multiple sclerosis. Here immunoSEQ multiplex PCR was the method, and the copy in TCRdb shows in-frame clones only, minus some. The sample has tens of thousands of clones; 80% to 95% are singletons. The material was peripheral blood, obtained in the second trimester of pregnancy. The origin of the receptors is a female donor with multiple sclerosis, enrolled in a pregnancy study.

The rearrangement links TRBV6-1 to TRBJ1-3; D gene uncertain. The CDR3 length is 13 residues. Between the trimmed V and J ends, which lost 7 bases and 5 bases, there was a span of 12 bases. Germline lookup yields CDR1 MNHNS and CDR2 SASEGT. The CDR3 sequence: CASIATYRNTIYF. The CDR3, as DNA: TGTGCCAGCATCGCCACTTACCGAAACACCATATATTTT.

J is TRBJ2-1 and V is TRBV6-1; TRBD1 matches 9 bases. CDR3 length: 16 residues. V was clipped by 6 bases and J by 4 bases; unmatched bases: 10. Germline V gene sequence: CDR1 MNHNS, CDR2 SASEGT. This CDR3 is CASREQGAGRYNEQFF. DNA of the CDR3: TGTGCCAGCAGGGAACAGGGGGCCGGACGGTACAATGAGCAGTTCTTC.

The chain's CDR3 is CASSEASGHGEQYF. The DNA for the CDR3 is TGTGCCAGCAGTGAGGCTAGCGGTCATGGCGAGCAGTACTTC. This chain uses TRBV11-3 with TRBJ2-7; 7 bases line up with TRBD2. This CDR3 has 14 residues. The trim removed 6 bases at V and 6 bases at J, leaving 11 bases unmatched. Germline V CDR1 and CDR2: SGHNT, YENEEA. Full variable domain (remainder filled in from reference TRBV11-3 and TRBJ2-7): EAGVVQSPRYKIIEKKQPVAFWCNPISGHNTLYWYLQNLGQGPELLIRYENEEAVDDSQLPKDRFSAERLKGVDSTLKIQPAELGDSAVYLCASSEASGHGEQYFGPGTRLTVT.

J is TRBJ1-1 and V is TRBV5-4, with 7 bases fitting TRBD1. Germline V gene data show CDR1 as SGHNT and CDR2 as YYREEE (reference sequence). The CDR3 loop spans 13 amino acids. V was clipped by 2 bases and J by 4 bases; unmatched bases: 2. DNA for the CDR3: TGTGCCAGCAGCTTTCCAGGGGGCACTGAAGCTTTCTTT. The encoded protein is CASSFPGGTEAFF.

This clone came up once. V is TRBV27 and J is TRBJ1-1; 12 bases align to TRBD1. There are 15 residues in the CDR3. Germline assignment: CDR1 MNHEY and CDR2 SMNVEV (reference sequence). V shed 2 bases and J 4 bases; nucleotides not matched to a gene: 2. The CDR3 sequence: CASSLGGQGATEAFF. The DNA for the CDR3 is TGTGCCAGCAGTTTAGGGGGACAGGGGGCCACTGAAGCTTTCTTT.

This rearrangement joins TRBV7-6 to TRBJ2-3; the D gene is possibly TRBD2 (7 bases). The CDR3 extends over 17 amino acids. Germline lookup yields CDR1 SGHVS and CDR2 FNYEAQ. Trimming pared 5 bases from V and 2 bases from J, leaving 20 bases between. The CDR3 here is CASSNLLGGGITDTQYF. The CDR3 bases are TGTGCCAGCAGCAATCTCTTAGGGGGGGGGATCACAGATACGCAGTATTTT.

V is TRBV28 and J is TRBJ2-5; 11 bases align to TRBD1. V lost 11 bases, J lost 5 bases, and 10 bases stayed unmatched. The CDR3 has 14 amino acids. The germline V gene has CDR1 MDHEN and CDR2 SYDVKM. The CDR3 loop is CAFSSGTGGETQYF. The CDR3 bases are TGTGCCTTCTCATCCGGGACAGGGGGTGAGACCCAGTACTTC.

This chain uses TRBV11-3 with TRBJ2-3; 10 nucleotides align to TRBD1. The germline gives CDR1 SGHNT, CDR2 YENEEA. The trim removed 6 bases at V and 4 bases at J, leaving 4 bases unmatched. This CDR3 comprises 14 residues. This CDR3 is CASRLGQGADTQYF. CDR3 bases: TGTGCCAGCAGACTCGGACAGGGGGCAGATACGCAGTATTTT.

The chain recombines TRBV27 with TRBJ1-2, with D possibly matching TRBD1 (6 bases). The V gene's germline CDR1 is MNHEY and CDR2 SMNVEV (reference sequence). Trimming took 7 bases from V and 5 from J, leaving 11 bases between them. The CDR3 loop spans 12 amino acids. The CDR3 nucleotides read TGTGCCAGCATGGGGGCAGGGTATGGCTACACCTTC. Residues: CASMGAGYGYTF.

This clone is a singleton in its sample. V and J are TRBV5-1 and TRBJ2-2, with 9 bases fitting TRBD2. Germline V gene lookup returns CDR1 SGHRS and CDR2 YFSETQ. The V and J ends lost 4 bases and 2 bases, in that order; junction bases with no gene match: 9. The CDR3 contains 17 residues. In nucleotides, the CDR3 is TGCGCCAGCAGCCTCGTACCGGGACTAGCTAACACCGGGGAGCTGTTTTTT. It translates to CASSLVPGLANTGELFF.

J is TRBJ1-3 and V is TRBV28; no definite D call. Trimming stripped 1 base from V and 4 bases from J, with 8 bases between. Germline V CDR1 and CDR2: MDHEN, SYDVKM. This CDR3 region has 14 residues. CDR3 sequence (DNA): TGTGCCAGCAGTTTATACATACAGGGAAACACCATATATTTT. Encoded protein: CASSLYIQGNTIYF.

This rearrangement joins TRBV11-2 to TRBJ2-1; TRBD1 matches 10 bases. The CDR3 spans 16 residues. The junction had 7 bases not matched to a gene; V was cut back by 5 bases and J by 3 bases. CDR1 and CDR2 (germline): SGHAT, FQNNGV. Here the CDR3 DNA reads TGTGCCAGCAGCGCGATGACAGGGGGCCTCTACAATGAGCAGTTCTTC. Translation gives CASSAMTGGLYNEQFF. The full variable domain, in which reference TRBV11-2 and TRBJ2-1 provide the parts outside the CDR3, is EAGVAQSPRYKIIEKRQSVAFWCNPISGHATLYWYQQILGQGPKLLIQFQNNGVVDDSQLPKDRFSAERLKGVDSTLKIQPAKLEDSAVYLCASSAMTGGLYNEQFFGPGTRLTVL.

This clone was observed a single time. The V call is TRBV11-3, the J call TRBJ2-3, with D unclear. CDR3 length: 18 residues. The V gene's germline CDR1 is SGHNT and CDR2 YENEEA. V gave up 0 bases and J gave up 6 bases, with 22 bases separating them. The chain's CDR3 is CASSLDGVRGTILDTQYF. The DNA for the CDR3 is TGTGCCAGCAGCTTAGACGGCGTGCGCGGAACCATCCTTGATACGCAGTATTTT.

A word on this clone: This CDR3 is also generated by other DNA sequences in the sample. Here the CDR3 DNA reads TGTGCCAGCAGGGGACAGGGGTCGAATCAGCCCCAGCATTTT. It specifies CASRGQGSNQPQHF. V usage is TRBV6-5 and J usage is TRBJ1-5; 10 positions agree with TRBD1. Germline V CDR1 and CDR2: MNHEY, SVGAGI. J lost 4 bases, V lost 6 bases, and 3 bases had no gene match. The CDR3 sequence is 14 residues long.

The genes are TRBV7-9 and TRBJ2-5, with D perhaps matching TRBD1 (6 bases). Trimming stripped 4 bases from V and 5 bases from J, with 14 bases between. The CDR3 runs to 14 residues. CDR1 is SEHNR and CDR2 is FQNEAQ in the germline V gene (reference sequence). CDR3 DNA: TGTGCCAGCAGCTCGACGTACAGGGACGAGACCCAGTACTTC. It is translated as CASSSTYRDETQYF.

The chain recombines TRBV19 with TRBJ2-1, with 7 bases matching TRBD1. The CDR3 runs to 15 residues. With V trimmed by 3 bases and J by 7 bases, 9 bases remained unmatched. Germline loops: CDR1 LNHDA, CDR2 SQIVND (reference sequence). The CDR3 loop is CASSIVTGFENEQFF. Written as DNA, the CDR3 is TGTGCCAGTAGTATTGTGACAGGGTTCGAAAATGAGCAGTTCTTC.

J is TRBJ1-6 and V is TRBV30, with D possibly being TRBD1 (6 bases). The CDR3 runs 14 residues. The germline gives CDR1 GTSNPN, CDR2 SVGIG (reference sequence). V lost 0 bases and J lost 10, with 13 bases in between. CDR3 in amino acids: CAWSVGPQGSPLHF. CDR3 nucleotide sequence: TGTGCCTGGAGTGTGGGACCTCAGGGGTCACCCCTCCACTTT.

This chain links TRBV19 with TRBJ1-4, with 10 bases lining up with TRBD1. The CDR3 loop spans 15 amino acids. V lost 5 bases to trimming and J lost 5 bases; unmatched junction nucleotides: 5. Per germline, CDR1 LNHDA and CDR2 SQIVND (reference sequence). CDR3 sequence: CASSPGQGRNEKLFF. The CDR3 DNA reads TGTGCCAGTAGTCCGGGACAGGGGCGGAATGAAAAACTGTTTTTT.

V is TRBV27 and J is TRBJ2-1; TRBD2 aligns across 9 bases. Germline V CDR1 and CDR2: MNHEY, SMNVEV (reference sequence). The V and J ends lost 3 bases and 0 bases, in that order; junction bases with no gene match: 6. This CDR3 is built from 17 residues. The DNA for the CDR3 is TGTGCCAGCAGTTTTTTAGCGGGAGCGCTCTCCTACAATGAGCAGTTCTTC. Translated, it gives CASSFLAGALSYNEQFF.

CDR3 loop: CASNTGGDYTEAFF. The CDR3 DNA reads TGTGCCAGCAATACAGGGGGCGATTACACTGAAGCTTTCTTT. V usage is TRBV5-6 and J usage is TRBJ1-1, with 9 bases identical to TRBD1. In germline, CDR1 is SGHDT, CDR2 YYEEEE. The CDR3 consists of 14 residues. The J segment lost 3 bases and the V segment lost 6 bases, leaving 6 bases of the junction unmatched.